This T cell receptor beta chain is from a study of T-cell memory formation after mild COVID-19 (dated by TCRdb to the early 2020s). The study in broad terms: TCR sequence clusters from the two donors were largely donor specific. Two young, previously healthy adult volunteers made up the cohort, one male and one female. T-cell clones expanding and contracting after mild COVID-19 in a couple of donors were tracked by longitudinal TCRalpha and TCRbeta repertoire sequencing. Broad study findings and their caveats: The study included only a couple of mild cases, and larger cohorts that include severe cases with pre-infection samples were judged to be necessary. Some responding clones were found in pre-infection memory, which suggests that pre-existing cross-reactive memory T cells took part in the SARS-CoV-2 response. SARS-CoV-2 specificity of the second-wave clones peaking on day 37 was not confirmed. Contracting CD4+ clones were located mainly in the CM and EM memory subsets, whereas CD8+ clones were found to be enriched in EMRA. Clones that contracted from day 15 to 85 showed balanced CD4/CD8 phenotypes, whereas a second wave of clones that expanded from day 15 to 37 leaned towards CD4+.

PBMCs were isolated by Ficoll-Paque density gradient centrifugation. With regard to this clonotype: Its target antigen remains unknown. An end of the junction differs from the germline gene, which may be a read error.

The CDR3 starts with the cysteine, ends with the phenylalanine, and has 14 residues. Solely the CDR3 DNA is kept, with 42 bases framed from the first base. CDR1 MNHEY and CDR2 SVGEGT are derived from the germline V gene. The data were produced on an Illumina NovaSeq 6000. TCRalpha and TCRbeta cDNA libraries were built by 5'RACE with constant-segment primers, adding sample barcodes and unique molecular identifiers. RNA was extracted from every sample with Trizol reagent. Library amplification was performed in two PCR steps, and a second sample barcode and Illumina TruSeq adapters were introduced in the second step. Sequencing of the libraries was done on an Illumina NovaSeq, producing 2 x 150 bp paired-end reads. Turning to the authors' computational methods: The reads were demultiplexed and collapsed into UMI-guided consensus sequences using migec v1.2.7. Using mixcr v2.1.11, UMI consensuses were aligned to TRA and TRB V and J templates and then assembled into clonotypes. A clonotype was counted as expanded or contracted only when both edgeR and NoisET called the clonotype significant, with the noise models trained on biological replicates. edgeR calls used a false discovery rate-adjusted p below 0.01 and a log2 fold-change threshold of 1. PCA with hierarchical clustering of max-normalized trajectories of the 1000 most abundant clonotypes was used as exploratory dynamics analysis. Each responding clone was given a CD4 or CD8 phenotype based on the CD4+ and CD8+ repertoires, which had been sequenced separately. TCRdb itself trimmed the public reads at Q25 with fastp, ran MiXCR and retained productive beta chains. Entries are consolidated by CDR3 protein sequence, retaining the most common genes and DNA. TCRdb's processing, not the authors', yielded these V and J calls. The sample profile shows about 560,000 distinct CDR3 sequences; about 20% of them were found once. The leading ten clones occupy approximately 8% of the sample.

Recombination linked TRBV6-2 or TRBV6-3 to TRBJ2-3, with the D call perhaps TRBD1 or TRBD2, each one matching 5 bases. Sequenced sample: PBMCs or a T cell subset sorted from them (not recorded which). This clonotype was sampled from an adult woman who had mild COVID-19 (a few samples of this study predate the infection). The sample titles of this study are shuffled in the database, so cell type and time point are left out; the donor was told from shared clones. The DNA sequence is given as TGTGCCAGCAAGTCGGCAGGGAGCACAGATACGGAGTATTTT. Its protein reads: CASKSAGSTDTEYF.